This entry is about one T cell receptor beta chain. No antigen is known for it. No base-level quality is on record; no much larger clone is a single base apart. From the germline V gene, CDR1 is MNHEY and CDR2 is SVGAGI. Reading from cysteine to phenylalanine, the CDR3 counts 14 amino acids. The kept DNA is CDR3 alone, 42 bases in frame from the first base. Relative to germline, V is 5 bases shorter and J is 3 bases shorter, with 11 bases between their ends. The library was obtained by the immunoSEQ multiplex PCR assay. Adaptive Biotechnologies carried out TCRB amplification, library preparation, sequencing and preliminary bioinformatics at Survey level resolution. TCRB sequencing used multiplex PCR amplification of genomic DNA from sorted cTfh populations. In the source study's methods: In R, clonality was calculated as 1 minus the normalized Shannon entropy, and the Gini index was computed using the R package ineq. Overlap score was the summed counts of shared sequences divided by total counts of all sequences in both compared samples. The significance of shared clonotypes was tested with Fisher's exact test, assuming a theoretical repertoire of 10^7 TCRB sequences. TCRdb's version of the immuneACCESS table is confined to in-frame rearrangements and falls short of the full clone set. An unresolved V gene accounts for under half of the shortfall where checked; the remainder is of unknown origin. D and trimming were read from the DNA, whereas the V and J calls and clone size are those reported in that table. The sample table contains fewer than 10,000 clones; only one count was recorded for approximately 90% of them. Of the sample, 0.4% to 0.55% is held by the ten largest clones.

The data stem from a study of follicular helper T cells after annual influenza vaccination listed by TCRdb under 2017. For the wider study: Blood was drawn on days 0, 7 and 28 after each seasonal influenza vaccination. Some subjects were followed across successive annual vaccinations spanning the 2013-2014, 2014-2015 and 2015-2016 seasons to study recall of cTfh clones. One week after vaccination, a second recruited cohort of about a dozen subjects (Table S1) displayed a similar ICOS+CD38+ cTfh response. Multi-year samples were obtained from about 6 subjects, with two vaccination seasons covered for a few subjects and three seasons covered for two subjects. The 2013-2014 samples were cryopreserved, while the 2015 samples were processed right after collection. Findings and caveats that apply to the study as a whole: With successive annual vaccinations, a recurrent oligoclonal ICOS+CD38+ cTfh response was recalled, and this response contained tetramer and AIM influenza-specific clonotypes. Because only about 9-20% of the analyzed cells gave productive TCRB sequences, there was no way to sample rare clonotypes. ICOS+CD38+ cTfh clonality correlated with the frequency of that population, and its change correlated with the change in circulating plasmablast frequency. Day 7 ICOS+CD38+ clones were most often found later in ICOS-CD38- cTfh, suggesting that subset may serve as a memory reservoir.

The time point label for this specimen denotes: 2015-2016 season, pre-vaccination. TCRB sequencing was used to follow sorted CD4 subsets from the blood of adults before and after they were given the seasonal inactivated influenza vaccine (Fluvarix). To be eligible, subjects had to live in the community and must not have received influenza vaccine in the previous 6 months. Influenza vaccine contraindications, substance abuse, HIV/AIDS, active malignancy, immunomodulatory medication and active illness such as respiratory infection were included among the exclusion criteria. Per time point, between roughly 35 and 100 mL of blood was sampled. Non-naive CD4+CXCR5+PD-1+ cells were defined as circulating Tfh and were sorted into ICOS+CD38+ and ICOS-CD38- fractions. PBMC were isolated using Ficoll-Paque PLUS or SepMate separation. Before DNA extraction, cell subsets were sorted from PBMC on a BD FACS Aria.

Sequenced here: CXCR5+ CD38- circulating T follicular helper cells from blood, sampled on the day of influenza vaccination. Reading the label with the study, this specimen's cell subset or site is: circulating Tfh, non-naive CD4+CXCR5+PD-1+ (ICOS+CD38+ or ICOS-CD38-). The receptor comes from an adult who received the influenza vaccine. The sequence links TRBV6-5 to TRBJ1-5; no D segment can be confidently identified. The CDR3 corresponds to CASSEIWSNQPQHF. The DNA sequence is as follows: TGTGCCAGCAGTGAGATATGGTCCAATCAGCCCCAGCATTTT.